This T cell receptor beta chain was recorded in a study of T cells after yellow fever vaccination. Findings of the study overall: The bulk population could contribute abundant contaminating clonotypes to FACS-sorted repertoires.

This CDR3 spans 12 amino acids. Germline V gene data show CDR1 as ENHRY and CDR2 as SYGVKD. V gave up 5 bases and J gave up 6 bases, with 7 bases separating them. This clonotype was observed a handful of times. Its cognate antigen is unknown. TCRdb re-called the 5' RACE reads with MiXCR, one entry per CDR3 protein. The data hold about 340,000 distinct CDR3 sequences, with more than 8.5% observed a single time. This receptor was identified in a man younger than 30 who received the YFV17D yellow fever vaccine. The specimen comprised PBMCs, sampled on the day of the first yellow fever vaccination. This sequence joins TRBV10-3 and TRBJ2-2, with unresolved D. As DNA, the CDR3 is TGTGCCATCAGTAGAAGGTCCGGGGAGCTGTTTTTT. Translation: CAISRRSGELFF.